This T cell receptor (beta chain) originates from a study of blood T cell repertoires in COVID-19 (dated by TCRdb to the early 2020s). In the study overall: Samples covering the acute and convalescent phases of COVID-19 were provided by collaborators in the United States, Italy and Spain. The prospective study material was composed of cDNA or gDNA derived from T cells, B-cell-depleted T cells, or PBMCs. Subjects who had been exposed to COVID-19, were actively infected with it, or had recovered from it provided the deeply sampled blood TCRbeta repertoires that made up the dataset. A freely available public database, intended as a resource for researchers studying the immune response to SARS-CoV-2, is where the repertoires were released. Samples came from the ongoing ImmuneRACE study (first 160 participants) plus 1,254 subjects from 6 global collaborators. A de-identified subject ID, COVID-19 status, age in years and sex were almost always included in the sample metadata. Where available, HLA class I and class II types were obtained from metadata supplied by the sample provider rather than from assay-based typing. Broader findings and caveats from the paper: How much clinical and demographic metadata was included differed by source and by participant, and the metadata was provided uncurated.

Here V drops 5 bases and J drops 6 bases, and the junction holds 3 bases not matched to any gene. From cysteine to phenylalanine, the CDR3 is 13 amino acids long. This entry keeps only the CDR3 DNA: 39 bases, framed from base 1. CDR1 and CDR2 (MNHEY, SVGEGT) derive from the germline V gene. Each collaborating institution followed its own protocols to collect whole blood in K2EDTA tubes. For TCRbeta analysis, collaborators shipped samples as frozen whole blood, isolated PBMCs, or DNA extracted from either of those sample types. In the case of this clone: This clone's antigen is unknown. One base away there is no much larger clone; base qualities are not given.

The immunoSEQ Assay, a bias-controlled multiplex PCR, was used to amplify TCRbeta CDR3 regions from genomic DNA. From the authors' description of their analysis: Within the assay, amplification of reference gene primers was used to estimate how many nucleated cells each sample contained. To quantify the absolute abundance of each unique TCRbeta CDR3 rearrangement, sequence reads were collapsed and filtered. For each sample, productive Simpson clonality was calculated as the square root of Simpson's diversity index across productive rearrangements. Sourced from immuneACCESS, this table was stored by TCRdb with only in-frame sequences that have V and J called. A share of the clones is absent; for the studies checked, an unresolved V gene accounts for under half, and the remainder has no known explanation. The DNA gave D and trimming, while V, J and clone size come from that table. The sample contains 60,000 to 75,000 clones, 60% to 85% of them found a single time. The ten largest account for roughly half of the sample.

The sequencing sample was made of peripheral blood. This chain joins TRBV6-2 or TRBV6-3 to TRBJ1-2; a stretch of 10 junction bases matches TRBD1. This sequence originates from a woman aged 80 or over with acute or convalescent COVID-19. For the CDR3, the sequence is CASSLTGGNGYTF. The DNA is as follows: TGTGCCAGCAGTCTGACAGGGGGCAATGGCTACACCTTC.